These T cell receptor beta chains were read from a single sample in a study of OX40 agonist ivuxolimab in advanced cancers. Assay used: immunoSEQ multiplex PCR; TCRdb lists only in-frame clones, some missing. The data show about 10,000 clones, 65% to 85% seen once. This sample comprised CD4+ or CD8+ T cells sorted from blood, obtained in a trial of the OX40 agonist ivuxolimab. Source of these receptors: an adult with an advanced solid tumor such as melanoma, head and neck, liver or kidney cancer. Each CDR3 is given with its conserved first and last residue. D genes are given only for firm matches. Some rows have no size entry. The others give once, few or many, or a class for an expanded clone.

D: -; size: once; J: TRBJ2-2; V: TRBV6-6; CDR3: CASSKGGFGELFF; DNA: TGTGCCAGCAGTAAAGGCGGGTTCGGGGAGCTGTTTTTT
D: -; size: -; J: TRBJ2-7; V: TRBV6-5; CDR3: CASSTPNDEQYF; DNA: TGTGCCAGCAGTACCCCGAACGACGAGCAGTACTTC
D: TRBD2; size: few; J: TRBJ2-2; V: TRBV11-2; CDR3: CASSLAGGWELFF; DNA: TGTGCCAGCAGCTTAGCGGGAGGCTGGGAGCTGTTTTTT
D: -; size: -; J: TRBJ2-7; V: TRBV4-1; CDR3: CASSQEVGGYEQYF; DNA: TGCGCCAGCAGCCAAGAGGTAGGCGGCTACGAGCAGTACTTC
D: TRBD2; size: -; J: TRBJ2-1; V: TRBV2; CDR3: CASISGLAGRSSYNEQFF; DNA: TGTGCCAGCATCTCGGGACTAGCGGGGAGGAGCTCCTACAATGAGCAGTTCTTC
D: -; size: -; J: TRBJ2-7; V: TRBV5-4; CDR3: CASSLSWGTSYEQYF; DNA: TGTGCCAGCAGCTTGTCCTGGGGGACTTCTTACGAGCAGTACTTC
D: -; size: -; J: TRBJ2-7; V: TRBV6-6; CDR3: CASSYSAGEQYF; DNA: TGTGCCAGCAGTTACTCGGCTGGGGAGCAGTACTTC
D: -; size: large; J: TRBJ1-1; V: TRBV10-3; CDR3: CAIRGGNTEAFF; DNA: TGTGCCATCAGAGGAGGGAACACTGAAGCTTTCTTT
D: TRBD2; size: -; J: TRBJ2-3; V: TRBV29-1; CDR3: CSVDGLLAGGRDTQYF; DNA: TGCAGCGTTGACGGGTTACTAGCGGGAGGAAGAGATACGCAGTATTTT
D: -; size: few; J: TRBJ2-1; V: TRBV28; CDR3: CASSLGLGNEQFF; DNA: TGTGCCAGCAGTTTAGGGTTGGGCAATGAGCAGTTCTTC
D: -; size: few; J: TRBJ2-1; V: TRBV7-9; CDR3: CASSQGTPNEQFF; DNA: TGTGCCAGCAGCCAAGGGACCCCTAATGAGCAGTTCTTC
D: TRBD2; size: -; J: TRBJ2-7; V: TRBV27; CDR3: CASSLSGADIFSYEQYF; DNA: TGTGCCAGCAGTTTAAGCGGGGCAGATATCTTTTCCTACGAGCAGTACTTC
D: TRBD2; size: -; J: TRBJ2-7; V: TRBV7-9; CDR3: CASSPRSGSSYEQYF; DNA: TGTGCCAGCAGCCCTCGAAGCGGGAGTTCCTACGAGCAGTACTTC
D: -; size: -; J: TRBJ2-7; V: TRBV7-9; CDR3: CASMGARVEQYF; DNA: TGTGCCAGCATGGGAGCCCGGGTCGAGCAGTACTTC
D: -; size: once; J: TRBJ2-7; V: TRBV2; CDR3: CASIADYEQYF; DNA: TGTGCCAGCATAGCAGATTACGAGCAGTACTTC
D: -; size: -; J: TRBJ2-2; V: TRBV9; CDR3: CASRPTSSSTGELFF; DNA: TGTGCCAGCAGACCAACTAGCAGCTCCACCGGGGAGCTGTTTTTT
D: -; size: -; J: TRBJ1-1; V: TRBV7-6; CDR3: CASTQGMGTEAFF; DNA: TGTGCCAGCACCCAGGGGATGGGCACTGAAGCTTTCTTT
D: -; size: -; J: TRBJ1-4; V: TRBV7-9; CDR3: CASSIARNEKLFF; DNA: TGTGCCAGCAGCATAGCCCGGAATGAAAAACTGTTTTTT
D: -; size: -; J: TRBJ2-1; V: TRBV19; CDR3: CASSPDYNEQFF; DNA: TGTGCCAGTAGTCCGGATTACAATGAGCAGTTCTTC
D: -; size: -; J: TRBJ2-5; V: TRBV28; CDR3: CASSLGKETQYF; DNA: TGTGCCAGCAGTTTGGGGAAAGAGACCCAGTACTTC
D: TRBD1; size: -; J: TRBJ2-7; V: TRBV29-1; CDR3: CSVDNTGTVNEQYF; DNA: TGCAGCGTTGATAACACCGGGACAGTAAACGAGCAGTACTTC
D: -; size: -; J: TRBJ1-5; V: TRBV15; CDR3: CATSRVGGNQPQHF; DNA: TGTGCCACCAGCAGAGTAGGGGGCAATCAGCCCCAGCATTTT
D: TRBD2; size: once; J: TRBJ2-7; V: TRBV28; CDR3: CASSFGLADYEQYF; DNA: TGTGCCAGCAGTTTCGGACTAGCGGACTACGAGCAGTACTTC
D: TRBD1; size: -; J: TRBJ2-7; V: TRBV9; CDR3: CASSPAGTASYEQYF; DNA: TGTGCCAGCAGCCCAGCCGGGACAGCTTCCTACGAGCAGTACTTC
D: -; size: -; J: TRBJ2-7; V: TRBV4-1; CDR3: CASSPGSGADEQYF; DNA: TGCGCCAGCAGCCCGGGGTCGGGGGCGGACGAGCAGTACTTC
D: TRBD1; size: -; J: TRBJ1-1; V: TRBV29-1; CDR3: CSVYRGTEAFF; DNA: TGCAGCGTTTACAGGGGAACTGAAGCTTTCTTT
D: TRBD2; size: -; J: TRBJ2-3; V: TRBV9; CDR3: CASSTGTSGNPTTDTQYF; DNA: TGTGCCAGCAGCACAGGGACTAGCGGGAACCCCACCACAGATACGCAGTATTTT
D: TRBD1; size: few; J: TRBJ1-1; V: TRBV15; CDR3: CATSRSRQGDTEAFF; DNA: TGTGCCACCAGCAGATCAAGACAGGGGGACACTGAAGCTTTCTTT
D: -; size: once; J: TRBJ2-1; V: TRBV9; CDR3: CASSVDGRPTNNEQFF; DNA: TGTGCCAGCAGCGTAGATGGAAGACCAACGAACAATGAGCAGTTCTTC
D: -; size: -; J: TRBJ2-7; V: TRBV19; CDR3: CASSLRDNPYEQYF; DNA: TGTGCCAGTAGCCTACGGGACAATCCCTACGAGCAGTACTTC
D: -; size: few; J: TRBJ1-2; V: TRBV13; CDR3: CASSRENYGYTF; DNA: TGTGCCAGCAGTCGGGAGAACTATGGCTACACCTTC
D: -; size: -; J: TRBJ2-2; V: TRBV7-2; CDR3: CASSLAHLGELFF; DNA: TGTGCCAGCAGCTTAGCCCATCTCGGGGAGCTGTTTTTT
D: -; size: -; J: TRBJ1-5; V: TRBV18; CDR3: CASSRTTDTSNQPQHF; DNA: TGTGCCAGCTCACGGACGACGGATACTAGCAATCAGCCCCAGCATTTT
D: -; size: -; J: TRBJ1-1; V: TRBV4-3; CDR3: CASSPDPRGLNTEAFF; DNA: TGCGCCAGCAGTCCTGACCCCAGGGGACTGAACACTGAAGCTTTCTTT
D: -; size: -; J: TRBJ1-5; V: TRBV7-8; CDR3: CASSPRGIGTNQPQHF; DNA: TGTGCCAGCAGCCCACGGGGGATAGGAACGAATCAGCCCCAGCATTTT
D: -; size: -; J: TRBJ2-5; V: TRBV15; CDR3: CATSRGTVETQYF; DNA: TGTGCCACCAGCAGAGGAACGGTAGAGACCCAGTACTTC
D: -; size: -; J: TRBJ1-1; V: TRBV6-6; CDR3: CASRGSMNTEAFF; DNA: TGTGCCAGCAGGGGCAGCATGAACACTGAAGCTTTCTTT
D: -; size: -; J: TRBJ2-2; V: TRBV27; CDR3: CASKVLTTGELFF; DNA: TGTGCCAGCAAGGTCTTGACCACCGGGGAGCTGTTTTTT
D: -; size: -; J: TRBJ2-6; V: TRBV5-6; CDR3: CASNSRNTQSRANVLTF; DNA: TGTGCCAGCAACTCCCGCAATACACAAAGTCGGGCCAACGTCCTGACTTTC
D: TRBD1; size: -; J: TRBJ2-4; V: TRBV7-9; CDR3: CASSSGQSKNIQYF; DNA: TGTGCCAGCAGCTCGGGACAGTCCAAAAACATTCAGTACTTC
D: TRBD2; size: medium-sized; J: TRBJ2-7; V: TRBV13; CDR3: CASSSGLSYEQYF; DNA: TGTGCCAGCAGCTCGGGACTATCCTACGAGCAGTACTTC
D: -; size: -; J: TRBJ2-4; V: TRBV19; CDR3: CASSPSLLAKNIQYF; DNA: TGTGCCAGTAGTCCCAGCCTACTAGCCAAAAACATTCAGTACTTC
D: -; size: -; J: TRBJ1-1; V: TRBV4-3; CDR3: CASSQEPGVGTEAFF; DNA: TGCGCCAGCAGCCAAGAACCAGGGGTGGGCACTGAAGCTTTCTTT
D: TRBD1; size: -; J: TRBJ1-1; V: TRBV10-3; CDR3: CATSPTDRGATEAFF; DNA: TGTGCCACCTCACCAACAGACAGGGGGGCCACTGAAGCTTTCTTT
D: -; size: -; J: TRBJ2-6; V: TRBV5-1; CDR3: CASSKTYGANVLTF; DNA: TGCGCCAGCAGTAAGACTTACGGGGCCAACGTCCTGACTTTC
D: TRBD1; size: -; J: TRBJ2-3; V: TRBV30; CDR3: CAWSALQGSLSFF; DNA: TGTGCCTGGAGTGCGTTACAGGGGTCGTTGTCCTTTTTT
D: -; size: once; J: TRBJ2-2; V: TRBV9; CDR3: CASMGIANTGELFF; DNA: TGTGCCAGCATGGGGATCGCGAACACCGGGGAGCTGTTTTTT
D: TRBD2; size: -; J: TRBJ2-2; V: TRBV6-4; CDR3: CASSSGGIGELFF; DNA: TGTGCCAGCAGTTCCGGGGGGATCGGGGAGCTGTTTTTT
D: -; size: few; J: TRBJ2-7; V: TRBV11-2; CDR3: CASSRNEGLLYEQYF; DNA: TGTGCCAGCAGCCGCAACGAGGGGCTACTCTACGAGCAGTACTTC
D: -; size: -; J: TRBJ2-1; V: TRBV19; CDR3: CVSRGGSSYNEQFF; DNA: TGTGTCAGTAGAGGAGGGAGCTCCTACAATGAGCAGTTCTTC
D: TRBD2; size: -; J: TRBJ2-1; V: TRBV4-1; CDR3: CASSPTGGRDEQFF; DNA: TGTGCCAGCAGCCCTACTGGCGGGAGAGATGAGCAGTTCTTC
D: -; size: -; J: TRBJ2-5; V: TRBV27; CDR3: CASSLSRLPETQYF; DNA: TGTGCCAGCAGTTTATCTAGGCTCCCAGAGACCCAGTACTTC
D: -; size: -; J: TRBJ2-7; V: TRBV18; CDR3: CASSPPQPYEQYF; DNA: TGTGCCAGCTCACCACCCCAGCCCTACGAGCAGTACTTC
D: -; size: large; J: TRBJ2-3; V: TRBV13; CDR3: CASSLSPGVTDTQYF; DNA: TGTGCCAGCAGCCTCTCGCCGGGCGTCACAGATACGCAGTATTTT
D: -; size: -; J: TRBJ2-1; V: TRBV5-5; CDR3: CASSIPDSNNEQFF; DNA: TGTGCCAGCAGCATACCGGACAGCAACAATGAGCAGTTCTTC
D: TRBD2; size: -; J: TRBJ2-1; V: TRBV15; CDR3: CATSRGLAGGGGEQFF; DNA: TGTGCCACCAGCAGAGGACTAGCGGGAGGTGGGGGTGAGCAGTTCTTC
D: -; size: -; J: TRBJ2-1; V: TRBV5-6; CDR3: CASSFGREQFF; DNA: TGTGCCAGCAGCTTTGGGCGTGAGCAGTTCTTC
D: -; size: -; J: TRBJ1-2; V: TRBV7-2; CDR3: CASSVADSSWYGYTF; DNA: TGTGCCAGCAGCGTTGCGGACAGTTCTTGGTATGGCTACACCTTC
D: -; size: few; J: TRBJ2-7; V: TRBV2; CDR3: CASVPPSSYEQYF; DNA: TGTGCCAGCGTGCCCCCGAGCTCCTACGAGCAGTACTTC